The next 8 T cell receptor beta chains were all read from a single sample in a study of blood T cells in healthy people across ages. Combining a sample-barcoded 5' primer with a J-beta primer mix, a second PCR ran for about 7 to 12 cycles. In TCRdb, the 5' RACE reads were re-called with MiXCR into one record per CDR3 protein. This sample has about 680,000 distinct CDR3 sequences, with approximately 49% found just once. Sample: blood. The receptors here all came from a woman aged 60-75 years in good health.

V is TRBV6-2 or TRBV6-3 and J is TRBJ2-1; maybe TRBD1 (6 bases). V was pared by 0 bases and J by 6 bases, with 9 bases between. Germline V gene sequence: CDR1 MNHEY, CDR2 SVGEGT. The CDR3 covers 14 residues. CDR3 in DNA: TGTGCCAGCAGTTACTCATGGGACATCAATGAGCAGTTCTTC. This gives the protein CASSYSWDINEQFF.

This clonotype was counted only a few times. The CDR3 region has the DNA TGTGCCTGGACCCGTACCAAGACTCGATCCACAGATACGCAGTATTTT. Translated, it gives CAWTRTKTRSTDTQYF. This chain joins TRBV30 and TRBJ2-3; unclear D gene. The CDR3 length is 16 residues. V gave up 4 bases and J gave up 2 bases, with 19 bases separating them. In germline, CDR1 is GTSNPN, CDR2 SVGIG (reference sequence).

This clonotype was detected only a few times. The chain joins TRBV20-1 to TRBJ1-1, with D perhaps matching TRBD1 (5 bases). CDR3 size: 15 residues. V was trimmed by 5 bases and J by 0 bases, leaving 16 bases between them. Germline V gene data show CDR1 as DFQATT and CDR2 as SNEGSKA (reference sequence). The CDR3 protein is CSARTSGLMNTEAFF. In DNA, the CDR3 is TGCAGTGCTCGAACCTCGGGGCTGATGAACACTGAAGCTTTCTTT.

The V gene is TRBV28, the J gene TRBJ2-2; weak D call: TRBD2 (6 bases). V shed 7 bases and J shed 1 base, with 16 bases lying between them. The CDR3 runs to 16 residues. Germline V gene lookup returns CDR1 MDHEN and CDR2 SYDVKM. Here the CDR3 reads CASNSRDSRNTGELFF. The CDR3 DNA is TGTGCCAGCAACAGCCGGGACTCGAGGAACACCGGGGAGCTGTTTTTT. The full variable domain, its missing parts supplied by reference TRBV28 and TRBJ2-2, is DVKVTQSSRYLVKRTGEKVFLECVQDMDHENMFWYRQDPGLGLRLIYFSYDVKMKEKGDIPEGYSVSREKKERFSLILESASTNQTSMYLCASNSRDSRNTGELFFGEGSRLTVL.

V usage is TRBV27 and J usage is TRBJ2-2, with 7 bases matching TRBD2. The CDR3 runs 16 residues. Trimming at V came to 1 base and at J to 1 base, leaving 3 bases not matched to a gene. In germline, CDR1 is MNHEY, CDR2 SMNVEV (reference sequence). Here the CDR3 reads CASSLLASGNTGELFF. The CDR3 nucleotides read TGTGCCAGCAGTTTATTGGCTAGCGGGAACACCGGGGAGCTGTTTTTT.

The V call is TRBV3-1, the J call TRBJ2-1; TRBD2 might be the D (5 bases). Between the trimmed V and J ends, which lost 0 bases and 10 bases, there was a span of 7 bases. The length of the CDR3 is 12 residues. Germline lookup yields CDR1 LGHDT and CDR2 YNNKEL (reference sequence). As DNA, the CDR3 is TGTGCCAGCAGCCAAGATGTAGCGGAGCAGTTCTTC. This gives the protein CASSQDVAEQFF.

The V gene is TRBV4-1, the J gene TRBJ2-1; 10 bases match TRBD2. The CDR3 extends over 16 amino acids. Per the germline V gene, CDR1 is MGHRA and CDR2 is YSYEKL. The V gene end was trimmed by 6 bases and the J gene end by 2 bases; junction bases not matched to a gene: 7. The CDR3 coding sequence is TGCGCCAGCAGGGCGAATCTAGCGGGGGCCTACAATGAGCAGTTCTTC. Residues: CASRANLAGAYNEQFF.

To note about this clonotype: A much larger clone lies a single base off, so this may be a read error. This chain links TRBV20-1 with TRBJ2-7; TRBD2 agrees at 7 bases. Germline loops: CDR1 DFQATT, CDR2 SNEGSKA (reference sequence). This CDR3 is 15 amino acids long. V gave up 5 bases and J gave up 4 bases; unmatched junction bases: 14. The CDR3 loop is CSARQTSLAPYEQYF. The DNA for the CDR3 is TGCAGTGCTCGTCAGACTAGCCTAGCCCCGTACGAGCAGTACTTC.